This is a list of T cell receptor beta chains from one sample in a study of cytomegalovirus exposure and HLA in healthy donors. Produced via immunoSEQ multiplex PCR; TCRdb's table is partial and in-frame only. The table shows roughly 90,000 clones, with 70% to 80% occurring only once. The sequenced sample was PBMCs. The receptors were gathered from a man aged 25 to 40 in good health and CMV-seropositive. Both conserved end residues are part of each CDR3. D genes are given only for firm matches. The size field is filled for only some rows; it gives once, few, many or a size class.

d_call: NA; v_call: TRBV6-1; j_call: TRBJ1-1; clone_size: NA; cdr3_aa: CASSPQLMARAFF; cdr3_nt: TGTGCCAGCAGTCCCCAACTTATGGCTAGAGCTTTCTTT
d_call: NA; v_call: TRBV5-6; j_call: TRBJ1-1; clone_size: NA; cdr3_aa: CASSLADSWSAFF; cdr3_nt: TGTGCCAGCAGCTTGGCCGACTCCTGGAGCGCTTTCTTT
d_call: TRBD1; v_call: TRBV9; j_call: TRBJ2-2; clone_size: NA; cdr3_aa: CASTQGGQGNTGELFF; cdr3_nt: TGTGCCAGCACCCAGGGGGGACAGGGAAACACCGGGGAGCTGTTTTTT
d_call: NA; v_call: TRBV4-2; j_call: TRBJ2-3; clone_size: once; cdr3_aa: CASSQDLAQYF; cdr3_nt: TGTGCCAGCAGCCAAGACCTCGCGCAGTATTTT
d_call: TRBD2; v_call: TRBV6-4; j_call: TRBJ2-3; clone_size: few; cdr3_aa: CASSDSGGGAGDTQYF; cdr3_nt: TGTGCCAGCAGTGACTCGGGCGGGGGGGCCGGAGATACGCAGTATTTT
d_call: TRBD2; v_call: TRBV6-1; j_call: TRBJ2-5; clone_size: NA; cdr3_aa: CASSVSTSGGARRETQYF; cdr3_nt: TGTGCCAGCAGTGTCTCAACTAGCGGGGGGGCCCGGCGAGAGACCCAGTACTTC
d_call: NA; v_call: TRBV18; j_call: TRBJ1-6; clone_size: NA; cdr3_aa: CASSTGLSNSPLHF; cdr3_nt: TGTGCCAGCTCAACGGGACTGAGTAATTCACCCCTCCACTTT
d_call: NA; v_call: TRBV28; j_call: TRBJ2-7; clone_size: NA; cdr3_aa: CASSLRRPTKQYF; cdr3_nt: TGTGCCAGCAGCTTGCGGAGACCTACGAAGCAGTACTTC
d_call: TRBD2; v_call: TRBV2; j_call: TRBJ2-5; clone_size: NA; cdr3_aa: CASSEARTSGGKETQYF; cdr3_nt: TGTGCCAGCAGTGAAGCCCGGACTAGCGGGGGCAAAGAGACCCAGTACTTC
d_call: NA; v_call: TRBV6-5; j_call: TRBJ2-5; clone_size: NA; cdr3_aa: CASSYGQGLGETQYF; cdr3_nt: TGTGCCAGCAGTTACGGGCAGGGGTTAGGGGAGACCCAGTACTTC
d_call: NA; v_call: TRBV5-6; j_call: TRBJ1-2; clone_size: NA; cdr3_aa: CASSLAQIGYTF; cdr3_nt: TGTGCCAGCAGCTTAGCGCAGATTGGCTACACCTTC
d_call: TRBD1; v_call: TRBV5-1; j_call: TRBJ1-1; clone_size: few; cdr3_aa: CASSLDRGNTEAFF; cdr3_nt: TGCGCCAGCAGCCTTGACAGGGGGAACACTGAAGCTTTCTTT
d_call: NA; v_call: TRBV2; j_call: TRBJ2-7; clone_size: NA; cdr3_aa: CASKGGGNTYEQYF; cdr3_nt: TGTGCCAGCAAGGGAGGAGGGAACACCTACGAGCAGTACTTC